Following are 30 T cell receptor beta chains from one sample sequenced in a study of blood T cell repertoires in COVID-19. The protocol was immunoSEQ multiplex PCR, while the TCRdb copy is restricted to in-frame clones and leaves out a portion. The data contain 20,000 to 30,000 clones, around nine tenths of them singletons. Material for sequencing was peripheral blood. The origin of the receptors is a man between 70 and 80 years old with acute or convalescent COVID-19.

The rearrangement links TRBV4-3 to TRBJ2-2; the match to TRBD1 covers 8 bases. The CDR3 loop spans 18 amino acids. Per germline, CDR1 LGHNA and CDR2 YSLEER. Trimming at V came to 1 base and at J to 2 bases, leaving 9 bases not matched to a gene. CDR3: CASSQVPPQGANTGELFF. The CDR3 region has the DNA TGCGCCAGCAGCCAAGTCCCCCCCCAGGGGGCAAACACCGGGGAGCTGTTTTTT.

The chain couples TRBV19 to TRBJ2-7; weak D call: TRBD2 (6 bases). The CDR3 loop spans 15 amino acids. V gave up 3 bases and J gave up 3 bases, with 15 bases separating them. From germline, CDR1 is LNHDA and CDR2 SQIVND (reference sequence). CDR3 region: CASSIGGFPLYEQYF. The DNA for the CDR3 is TGTGCCAGTAGTATCGGGGGTTTCCCACTCTACGAGCAGTACTTC.

Only one count was recorded for this clone. The chain couples TRBV27 to TRBJ2-3; TRBD2 matches at 13 bases. V lost 5 bases, J lost 5 bases, and 10 bases stayed unmatched. The CDR3 loop spans 17 amino acids. Germline assignment: CDR1 MNHEY and CDR2 SMNVEV (reference sequence). CDR3 loop: CASSPGLAGVSEDTQYF. The CDR3 DNA reads as TGTGCCAGCAGTCCCGGACTAGCGGGAGTCTCGGAAGATACGCAGTATTTT.

The chain has TRBV3-1 (or the pseudogene TRBV3-2) and TRBJ1-3; D is undetermined. Germline V CDR1 and CDR2: LGHDT, YNNKEL (reference sequence). V was clipped by 0 bases and J by 4 bases, with 4 bases between them. The CDR3 has 13 amino acids. The CDR3 region is CASSQEQGNTIYF. In DNA, the CDR3 is TGTGCCAGCAGCCAAGAACAGGGAAACACCATATATTTT.

This clone was seen once. The V and J genes are TRBV5-6 and TRBJ1-1; D uncertain. Germline loops: CDR1 SGHDT, CDR2 YYEEEE. With 4 bases removed from V and 3 bases from J, the gap between germline ends came to 10 bases. CDR3 length: 13 amino acids. CDR3 in DNA: TGTGCCAGCAGCCTGGACCCGGACACTGAAGCTTTCTTT. Translating gives CASSLDPDTEAFF.

For the CDR3, the DNA is TGTGCCAGCAGCTTAAGAGTCTACGAGCAGTACTTC. Translation: CASSLRVYEQYF. The gene calls are TRBV11-2 and TRBJ2-7; D gene ambiguous. Deletions cut 2 bases from V and 3 bases from J, with 5 bases between. Germline V CDR1 and CDR2: SGHAT, FQNNGV. The CDR3 is 12 residues long.

This clone was recorded only once. The genes are TRBV23-1 and TRBJ2-5; D possibly corresponds to TRBD2 (7 bases). TRBV23-1 is labeled an ORF, and its function is uncertain. The CDR3 is 16 residues long. The germline V and J ends were trimmed by 7 bases and 2 bases, with 20 bases remaining between them. The CDR3 spells CASTLRDGGPQETQYF. As DNA, the CDR3 is TGCGCCAGCACCCTAAGGGACGGGGGGCCGCAAGAGACCCAGTACTTC.

The CDR3 nucleotides read TGTGCCAGCAGCTATCACGCCCGAGACACTGAAGCTTTCTTT. Translating gives CASSYHARDTEAFF. The chain is built from TRBV7-2 and TRBJ1-1; no firm D call. The V gene's germline CDR1 is SGHTA and CDR2 FQGNSA. The CDR3 runs 14 residues. V lost 4 bases and J 3 bases, leaving 12 bases between the germline ends.

This chain connects TRBV28 to TRBJ2-1; 10 nucleotides align to TRBD1. This CDR3 is built from 15 residues. Germline V CDR1 and CDR2: MDHEN, SYDVKM. The V and J ends lost 5 bases and 7 bases, in that order; junction bases with no gene match: 8. CDR3 sequence reads: CASSTRTGGGNEQFF. DNA for the CDR3: TGTGCCAGCAGTACACGGACAGGGGGGGGGAATGAGCAGTTCTTC.

The chain combines TRBV7-9 with TRBJ1-2, with 9 bases fitting TRBD1. This CDR3 comprises 15 residues. Germline V gene lookup returns CDR1 SEHNR and CDR2 FQNEAQ (reference sequence). With V trimmed by 5 bases and J by 0 bases, 4 bases remained unmatched. The CDR3 spells CASSPRDRANYGYTF. CDR3 in DNA: TGTGCCAGCAGCCCGAGGGACAGGGCTAACTATGGCTACACCTTC.

This clone was observed once. This chain links TRBV7-2 with TRBJ1-6, with D unresolved. The V and J ends lost 1 base and 16 bases respectively, with 20 bases between them. Germline assignment: CDR1 SGHTA and CDR2 FQGNSA. CDR3 length: 15 residues. CDR3 sequence (DNA): TGTGCCAGCAGCTTAGTAGGCCAGGCCTCTAAAACTCTCCACTTT. Its translation is CASSLVGQASKTLHF.

CDR3 amino acids: CASSRGTSGVSYNEQFF. The DNA of the CDR3 is TGTGCCAGCAGTCGCGGGACTAGCGGGGTATCCTACAATGAGCAGTTCTTC. The chain uses TRBV6-6 and TRBJ2-1; 13 nucleotides align to TRBD2. CDR1 is MNHNY, CDR2 SVGAGI, per germline (reference sequence). V was pared by 5 bases and J by 1 base, with 5 bases of the junction left unmatched. CDR3 length: 17 residues.

The chain joins TRBV11-2 to TRBJ2-1, with D perhaps TRBD2 (7 bases). Trimming shortened V by 11 bases and J by 6 bases, and 20 bases separated the two germline ends. Looked up from germline, CDR1 is SGHAT and CDR2 is FQNNGV. This CDR3 contains 14 residues. The DNA for the CDR3 is TGTGCCGGTGGGAGGGGGGCCAACGTCAATGAGCAGTTCTTC. Its translation: CAGGRGANVNEQFF.

The gene calls are TRBV3-1 (or the pseudogene TRBV3-2) and TRBJ2-1; D perhaps matches TRBD2 (6 bases). The CDR3 spans 15 residues. CDR1 and CDR2 (germline): LGHDT, YNNKEL (reference sequence). The V end was cut by 0 bases, the J end by 7 bases, with 13 bases between. CDR3 coding DNA: TGTGCCAGCAGCCAAGATCTTGGGCTAGCGAATGAGCAGTTCTTC. This codes for CASSQDLGLANEQFF.

This chain links TRBV18 with TRBJ1-1, with unresolved D. V was shortened by 3 bases and J by 0 bases, with 11 bases between the two germline ends. This CDR3 has 15 residues. Germline V gene lookup returns CDR1 KGHSH and CDR2 LQKENI. In DNA, the CDR3 is TGTGCCAGCTCACCGTACGGACTTCTGAACACTGAAGCTTTCTTT. Encoded protein: CASSPYGLLNTEAFF.

This clone was detected only once. CDR3 residues: CASIMTGADTEAFF. The CDR3 nucleotides read TGTGCCAGCATTATGACAGGGGCAGACACTGAAGCTTTCTTT. The chain couples TRBV6-5 to TRBJ1-1; 8 bases line up with TRBD1. The germline CDR1 and CDR2 sequences are MNHEY and SVGAGI. The ends lost 7 bases at V and 3 bases at J; junction bases unmatched: 7. The CDR3 spans 14 residues.

The chain couples TRBV4-3 to TRBJ1-5; TRBD1 might be the D (6 bases). This CDR3 region has 14 residues. V lost 1 base, J lost 4 bases, and 8 bases lay in between. CDR1 and CDR2 (germline): LGHNA, YSLEER. As DNA, the CDR3 is TGCGCCAGCAGCCAAGCACAGGGAAATCAGCCCCAGCATTTT. Encoded protein: CASSQAQGNQPQHF.

This chain joins TRBV4-1 and TRBJ1-2; D not certain. Per germline, CDR1 MGHRA and CDR2 YSYEKL. The V and J ends lost 0 bases and 0 bases respectively, with 11 bases between them. The CDR3 loop spans 16 amino acids. For the CDR3, the DNA is TGCGCCAGCAGCCAAGAATGGGCCTACGCTAACTATGGCTACACCTTC. Translated: CASSQEWAYANYGYTF.

The gene calls are TRBV14 and TRBJ2-1; 11 bases line up with TRBD2. V lost 6 bases and J lost 9; bases outside the gene matches: 10. The CDR3 sequence is 15 residues long. The germline V gene encodes CDR1 SGHDN and CDR2 FVKESK. CDR3: CASSYRRLAGTEQFF. The CDR3 DNA sequence: TGTGCCAGCAGTTACCGGCGACTAGCGGGAACTGAGCAGTTCTTC.

A single count supports this clone. CDR3 in DNA: TGTGCCAGCAACGAGGGACTAGGGTCGACCGAGCAGTACTTC. Translating gives CASNEGLGSTEQYF. V usage is TRBV9 and J usage is TRBJ2-7, with 8 bases aligning to TRBD2. This CDR3 has 14 residues. The V gene's germline CDR1 is SGDLS and CDR2 YYNGEE. The V segment lost 6 bases and the J segment 6 bases; nucleotides outside the gene matches: 11.

The CDR3 DNA sequence: TGTGCCAGCAGTGTTGACAGTACGAAATCTGGCTACACCTTC. The encoded protein is CASSVDSTKSGYTF. This chain links TRBV2 with TRBJ1-2; TRBD1 might be the D (5 bases). The ends were cut back, 4 bases at V and 7 bases at J, with 16 bases in the middle. CDR1 and CDR2 (germline): SNHLY, FYNNEI. This CDR3 is 14 amino acids long. The whole variable domain, filled in from reference TRBV2 and TRBJ1-2, reads EPEVTQTPSHQVTQMGQEVILRCVPISNHLYFYWYRQILGQKVEFLVSFYNNEISEKSEIFDDQFSVERPDGSNFTLKIRSTKLEDSAMYFCASSVDSTKSGYTFGSGTRLTVV.

The chain links TRBV2 to TRBJ1-1; perhaps TRBD1 as D (5 bases). Per the germline V gene, CDR1 is SNHLY and CDR2 is FYNNEI. Trimming pared 6 bases from V and 1 base from J, leaving 9 bases between. The CDR3 sequence is 13 residues long. The CDR3: CASSLQGNTEAFF. CDR3 in DNA: TGTGCCAGCAGCCTTCAGGGGAACACTGAAGCTTTCTTT.

The genes are TRBV15 and TRBJ1-4; no definite D call. This CDR3 has 15 residues. The germline CDR1 and CDR2 sequences are LNHNV and YYDKDF (reference sequence). Trimming shortened V by 3 bases and J by 8 bases, and 16 bases separated the two germline ends. CDR3 amino acids: CATSSIDREHEKLFF. As DNA, the CDR3 is TGTGCCACCAGCAGTATAGATAGAGAGCACGAAAAACTGTTTTTT.

This chain connects TRBV18 to TRBJ2-1; TRBD2 matches 10 bases. CDR1 KGHSH and CDR2 LQKENI come from the germline V gene. The V segment lost 4 bases and the J segment 9 bases; nucleotides outside the gene matches: 9. The length of the CDR3 is 15 residues. CDR3 in amino acids: CASSLLAGVSGEQFF. Here the CDR3 DNA reads TGTGCCAGCTCACTTCTAGCGGGAGTATCGGGTGAGCAGTTCTTC.

The chain couples TRBV7-2 to TRBJ2-3, with 10 bases fitting TRBD2. Per germline, CDR1 SGHTA and CDR2 FQGNSA. V shed 3 bases and J 1 base; nucleotides not matched to a gene: 4. The CDR3 is 16 amino acids. The CDR3 DNA reads as TGTGCCAGCAGCTTGGCCGGGACTAGCGGCACAGATACGCAGTATTTT. Encoded protein: CASSLAGTSGTDTQYF. Together with reference TRBV7-2 and TRBJ2-3, the CDR3 gives the full variable domain: GAGVSQSPSNKVTEKGKDVELRCDPISGHTALYWYRQSLGQGLEFLIYFQGNSAPDKSGLPSDRFSAERTGGSVSTLTIQRTQQEDSAVYLCASSLAGTSGTDTQYFGPGTRLTVL.

V usage is TRBV18 and J usage is TRBJ1-1; 7 bases fit TRBD1. The CDR3 is 17 amino acids. The germline V gene has CDR1 KGHSH and CDR2 LQKENI. The trim removed 4 bases at V and 2 bases at J, leaving 13 bases unmatched. CDR3 sequence (DNA): TGTGCCAGCTCACTTTATACACCCGGGACAGACAACACTGAAGCTTTCTTT. As protein: CASSLYTPGTDNTEAFF.

The V gene is TRBV5-4, the J gene TRBJ1-2, with no clear D. CDR3 length equals 16 residues. Per germline, CDR1 SGHNT and CDR2 YYREEE (reference sequence). The ends were cut back, 0 bases at V and 6 bases at J, with 18 bases in the middle. CDR3 amino acids: CASSLDVMSSVHGYTF. The DNA of the CDR3 is TGTGCCAGCAGCTTGGATGTTATGAGTAGCGTCCATGGCTACACCTTC.

The V and J genes are TRBV7-2 and TRBJ1-2; no firm D call. Germline CDR1 and CDR2: SGHTA and FQGNSA. V gave up 1 base and J gave up 6 bases, with 12 bases separating them. The CDR3 runs to 14 residues. The CDR3 region is CASSLEMEGDGYTF. CDR3 nucleotides: TGTGCCAGCAGCTTAGAGATGGAGGGCGATGGCTACACCTTC. Complete variable domain (other parts from reference TRBV7-2 and TRBJ1-2): GAGVSQSPSNKVTEKGKDVELRCDPISGHTALYWYRQSLGQGLEFLIYFQGNSAPDKSGLPSDRFSAERTGGSVSTLTIQRTQQEDSAVYLCASSLEMEGDGYTFGSGTRLTVV.

The chain combines TRBV19 with TRBJ1-2, with TRBD1 matching over 9 bases. Germline V gene data show CDR1 as LNHDA and CDR2 as SQIVND (reference sequence). This CDR3 is 13 amino acids long. Trimming cost V 4 bases and J 8 bases; bases outside gene matches: 5. The CDR3 nucleotides are TGTGCCAGTAGTACCGGGACAGGGAACGGCTACACCTTC. Its translation: CASSTGTGNGYTF.

This rearrangement joins TRBV25-1 to TRBJ2-7; TRBD1 matches 9 bases. CDR1 MGHDK and CDR2 SYGVNS come from the germline V gene. The CDR3 contains 15 residues. The V gene end was trimmed by 5 bases and the J gene end by 6 bases; junction bases not matched to a gene: 11. The CDR3 sequence is CASSPGQGPRAEQYF. The CDR3 nucleotides read TGTGCCAGCAGTCCAGGACAGGGGCCCCGGGCCGAGCAGTACTTC.